The present T cell receptor beta chain was sequenced within a study of CD8 T cells in Susac syndrome. The trim removed 3 bases at V and 0 bases at J, leaving 5 bases unmatched. Germline V lookup: CDR1 SQVTM, CDR2 ANQGSEA. The CDR3 has 14 residues. A quantity of about 0.45 to 1 ug RNA underwent reverse transcription using random hexamers. Across 54 Vbeta and 13 Jbeta, immunoSEQ multiplex PCR amplified TCR beta CDR3. TCRdb independently ran MiXCR on the immunoSEQ multiplex PCR reads; one entry per CDR3 protein. The sample has some 130,000 distinct CDR3 sequences; about 93% are singletons. Sequencing of TCR beta was performed on blood CD8+ and CD4+ T cells. In the multiple sclerosis control group, patients were treatment-naive and had stable or active relapsing-remitting disease. Negative isolation yielded CD8+ and CD4+ T cells; FACS enriched TEMRA cells.

V usage is TRBV29-1 and J usage is TRBJ2-7; TRBD2 agrees at 7 bases. The receptor comes from a human donor with multiple sclerosis. The sample taken for sequencing was CD8+ T cells from PBMCs. The CDR3 protein is CSVEGRESSYEQYF. CDR3 coding DNA: TGCAGCGTTGAGGGGCGGGAGAGCTCCTACGAGCAGTACTTC.